The 10 T cell receptor beta chains given below trace back to one sample, sequenced in a study of cytomegalovirus exposure and HLA in healthy donors. The PCR made use of 60 Vbeta and 13 Jbeta primers. Assay: immunoSEQ multiplex PCR; the TCRdb copy retains only in-frame clones and omits some. The sample consists of about 82,000 clones, over 65% of them appearing once. Material for sequencing was PBMCs. The receptors here all came from a man aged 35 to 55 in good health and CMV-seropositive.

The chain combines TRBV28 with TRBJ1-3, with 7 bases identical to TRBD1. Germline CDR1 MDHEN, CDR2 SYDVKM. V lost 6 bases, J lost 9 bases, and 14 bases stayed unmatched. This CDR3 spans 15 amino acids. CDR3 in amino acids: CASSKTGTLDGTIYF. The CDR3 nucleotides are TGTGCCAGCAGCAAGACAGGGACACTGGATGGCACCATATATTTT. The full variable domain, rest sourced from reference TRBV28 and TRBJ1-3, is DVKVTQSSRYLVKRTGEKVFLECVQDMDHENMFWYRQDPGLGLRLIYFSYDVKMKEKGDIPEGYSVSREKKERFSLILESASTNQTSMYLCASSKTGTLDGTIYFGEGSWLTVV.

The chain carries TRBV4-3 and TRBJ2-1, with TRBD2 as a possible D gene (6 bases). The CDR3 is 15 amino acids. The V gene lost 0 bases and the J gene lost 6 bases, with 12 bases spanning the gap. The germline V gene encodes CDR1 LGHNA and CDR2 YSLEER. CDR3 amino acids: CASSQDSLATNEQFF. CDR3 DNA: TGCGCCAGCAGCCAAGATAGTCTAGCGACCAATGAGCAGTTCTTC.

This clone was counted between two and nine times. V is TRBV5-5 and J is TRBJ1-4; D call uncertain. Trimming cost V 4 bases and J 3 bases, with 10 bases left between them. This CDR3 spans 14 amino acids. Germline V gene data show CDR1 as SGHKS and CDR2 as YYEKEE (reference sequence). CDR3 coding DNA: TGTGCCAGCAGCCCGATAGTTTCTAATGAAAAACTGTTTTTT. Translating it yields CASSPIVSNEKLFF. The complete variable domain, with remaining parts taken from reference TRBV5-5 and TRBJ1-4, reads DAGVTQSPTHLIKTRGQQVTLRCSPISGHKSVSWYQQVLGQGPQFIFQYYEKEERGRGNFPDRFSARQFPNYSSELNVNALLLGDSALYLCASSPIVSNEKLFFGSGTQLSVL.

The chain couples TRBV9 to TRBJ2-1; D perhaps matches TRBD2 (5 bases). The CDR3 is 15 residues long. V was cut by 1 base and J by 7 bases, with 15 bases left in between. Germline V gives CDR1 SGDLS, CDR2 YYNGEE. DNA of the CDR3: TGTGCCAGCAGCGTACTCTCGTACCCGGGGAATGAGCAGTTCTTC. Its translation: CASSVLSYPGNEQFF. The full variable domain, with the rest looked up from reference TRBV9 and TRBJ2-1, is DSGVTQTPKHLITATGQRVTLRCSPRSGDLSVYWYQQSLDQGLQFLIQYYNGEERAKGNILERFSAQQFPDLHSELNLSSLELGDSALYFCASSVLSYPGNEQFFGPGTRLTVL.

The chain has TRBV4-3 and TRBJ1-1, with D perhaps TRBD1 (5 bases). This CDR3 has 15 residues. CDR1 and CDR2 from the germline V gene are LGHNA and YSLEER. Deletions cut 0 bases from V and 10 bases from J, with 18 bases between. CDR3 sequence (DNA): TGCGCCAGCAGCCAAGATCTGCGGGGCCGCTCCGTAGCTTTCTTT. Protein product: CASSQDLRGRSVAFF.

The V call is TRBV15, the J call TRBJ1-5; 7 bases are a match to TRBD1. This CDR3 is built from 16 residues. Per germline, CDR1 LNHNV and CDR2 YYDKDF (reference sequence). J was trimmed by 7 bases and V by 0 bases; bases with no gene match: 9. CDR3 in DNA: TGTGCCACCAGCAGAGAGGGTAAGGGGGCGGGGCAGCCCCAGCATTTT. Protein product: CATSREGKGAGQPQHF.

The chain joins TRBV7-2 to TRBJ2-3, with TRBD1 matching 7 bases. V shed 5 bases, J shed 5 bases, and the junction held 7 bases outside the gene matches. The germline CDR1 and CDR2 sequences are SGHTA and FQGNSA. CDR3 size: 14 residues. CDR3 bases: TGTGCCAGCAGCCAAAACAGGGGCGGAGATACGCAGTATTTT. Its translation is CASSQNRGGDTQYF.

The chain uses TRBV4-1 and TRBJ1-6; 10 bases match TRBD1. Looked up from germline, CDR1 is MGHRA and CDR2 is YSYEKL. V lost 4 bases to trimming and J lost 1 base; unmatched junction nucleotides: 7. The CDR3 is 18 amino acids. The CDR3 coding sequence is TGCGCCAGCAGCCGAGACCCGGGACAGGGGTCCTATAATTCACCCCTCCACTTT. This codes for CASSRDPGQGSYNSPLHF.

The rearrangement uses TRBV20-1 and TRBJ1-5; possibly TRBD1 for D (5 bases). V was pared by 7 bases and J by 6 bases, with 7 bases between. The CDR3 contains 10 residues. Germline assignment: CDR1 DFQATT and CDR2 SNEGSKA (reference sequence). CDR3: CSVGGQPQHF. CDR3 coding DNA: TGCAGTGTCGGGGGTCAGCCCCAGCATTTT.

V and J are TRBV5-6 and TRBJ1-5; D is uncertain. Germline V gene sequence: CDR1 SGHDT, CDR2 YYEEEE. V was clipped by 1 base and J by 0 bases, with 5 bases between them. CDR3 length: 14 amino acids. The CDR3 reads CASSLSSSNQPQHF. The CDR3 DNA reads TGTGCCAGCAGCTTGTCCAGTAGCAATCAGCCCCAGCATTTT.